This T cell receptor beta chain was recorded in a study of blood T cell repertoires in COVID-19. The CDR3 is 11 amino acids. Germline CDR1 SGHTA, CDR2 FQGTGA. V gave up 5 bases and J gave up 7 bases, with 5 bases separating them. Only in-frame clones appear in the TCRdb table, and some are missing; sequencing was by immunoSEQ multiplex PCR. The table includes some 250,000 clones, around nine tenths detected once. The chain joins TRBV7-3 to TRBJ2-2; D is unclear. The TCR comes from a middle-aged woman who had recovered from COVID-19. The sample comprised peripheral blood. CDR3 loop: CASSPGGELFF. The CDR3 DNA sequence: TGTGCCAGCAGCCCGGGCGGGGAGCTGTTTTTT.